This TCR beta chain emerged from a study of shared clonotypes between healthy human individuals. Samples underwent the assay at deep level. The method was immunoSEQ multiplex PCR; TCRdb's version includes in-frame clones alone and lacks a portion of them. The sample lists about 2.4 million clones, 93% occurring once. The CDR3 is 17 residues long. The sample was naive CD4+ T cells from PBMCs. As for subset: CD45RA+ positively selected. The chain links TRBV1 to TRBJ2-7; the tabulated D call, TRBD2, remains unverified against the DNA. TRBV1 is designated a pseudogene. The clonotype originates from a man younger than 35 in good health. Some clones in this sample may be carry-over from other donors' samples. The CDR3 coding sequence is TGCACCAGCAGCCAAGTAATCGCGGGAGAGGATCGCCACGAGCAGTACTTC. Translated: CTSSQVIAGEDRHEQYF.